This TCR beta chain was profiled in a study of shared clonotypes between healthy human individuals. This clone occurred a few times. Its antigen is undetermined. Notes on the study in general: The study found lower generation probabilities in non-shared clonotypes than in those shared by all four donors.

The authors split each subset's genomic DNA evenly across several immunoSEQ plates. Sorted-subset replicate PCR reactions contained roughly 190 ng DNA, corresponding to tens of thousands of T cell genomes. Libraries were prepared by immunoSEQ multiplex PCR; TCRdb keeps only in-frame clonotypes and omits some of them. The sample holds about 670,000 clones, about two thirds seen once. CDR1 MNHNY and CDR2 SVGAGI come from the germline V gene (reference sequence). With 6 bases removed from V and 0 bases from J, the gap between germline ends came to 15 bases. This CDR3 contains 16 residues. The sample taken for sequencing was memory CD4+ T cells sorted from blood. Subset meaning: CD45RA-negative fraction. The clonotype comes from a young woman in good health. The V and J genes are TRBV6-6 and TRBJ1-3, with D possibly matching TRBD1 (5 bases). CDR3 nucleotides: TGTGCCAGCAGCCAAGACAGAGCCTTCTCTGGAAACACCATATATTTT. Amino acids: CASSQDRAFSGNTIYF.